Listed here is a single TCR beta chain. The antigen is unknown. Healthy Caucasian individuals from Russia aged 6 to 90 served as donors. Using a J-beta primer mix together with a sample-barcoded 5' primer, a second PCR was run for about 7 to 12 cycles. One entry per CDR3 protein, called by TCRdb with MiXCR from the 5' RACE reads. The table has about a million distinct CDR3 sequences, about 44% seen once. The sample is drawn from a study of blood T cells in healthy people across ages. Trimming took off 5 bases at V and 0 bases at J, with 11 bases between the two ends. Per the germline V gene, CDR1 is SEHNR and CDR2 is FQNEAQ (reference sequence). The CDR3 has 15 amino acids. Regarding the study as a whole: Diversity of TCR beta correlated strongly with naive T cell percentage. In long-lived donors, naive CD4+ cell counts and diversity exceeded those of aged donors.

Specimen: blood. The chain couples TRBV7-9 to TRBJ1-5; no clear D. This receptor was obtained from a man aged 25 to 40 in good health. CDR3 coding DNA: TGTGCCAGCAGCCCCGCCACCAGTAGCAATCAGCCCCAGCATTTT. It encodes CASSPATSSNQPQHF.